The 21 T cell receptor beta chains listed next were all sequenced from one sample in a study of shared clonotypes between healthy human individuals. Terminally differentiated effector memory CD45RA+ cells were excluded from the naive CD8 cells, which were CD45RO-negative and positively selected for CCR7. TCRdb's copy holds only in-frame clones and misses some; the assay was immunoSEQ multiplex PCR. Among over 2 million clones listed, approximately 94% were seen once. The specimen was naive CD8+ T cells sorted from blood. The receptors stem from a young man in good health.

The rearrangement links TRBV4-2 to TRBJ2-5; 10 nucleotides agree with TRBD1. The J segment lost 2 bases and the V segment lost 0 bases, leaving 0 bases of the junction unmatched. Germline V gene sequence: CDR1 LGHNA, CDR2 YNFKEQ. The CDR3 is made up of 15 amino acids. DNA of the CDR3: TGTGCCAGCAGCCAAGAGGACAGGGGGCAAGAGACCCAGTACTTC. This encodes CASSQEDRGQETQYF.

As to this clone: Other DNA sequences in this sample translate to the same CDR3. The chain couples TRBV7-9 to TRBJ2-2; 9 bases match TRBD1. After removal of 4 bases from V and 6 bases from J, the junction contained 3 bases not matched to a gene. In germline, CDR1 is SEHNR, CDR2 FQNEAQ (reference sequence). CDR3 size: 14 residues. The CDR3 region has the DNA TGTGCCAGCAGCTCGGGACAGGGTGCCGGGGAGCTGTTTTTT. Amino acids: CASSSGQGAGELFF.

This chain uses TRBV5-4 with TRBJ2-5; 15 bases fit TRBD2. CDR1 SGHNT and CDR2 YYREEE come from the germline V gene (reference sequence). J lost 4 bases, V lost 4 bases, and 5 bases had no gene match. The CDR3 is 16 residues long. The CDR3 here is CASSQGLAGGPETQYF. The CDR3 DNA reads TGTGCCAGCAGCCAGGGACTAGCGGGAGGCCCAGAGACCCAGTACTTC.

The chain recombines TRBV5-6 with TRBJ2-2; 7 bases line up with TRBD1. Germline V gene data show CDR1 as SGHDT and CDR2 as YYEEEE. The CDR3 is made up of 15 amino acids. The trim removed 2 bases at V and 4 bases at J, leaving 5 bases unmatched. The CDR3 reads CASSFGTVSTGELFF. The CDR3 nucleotides read TGTGCCAGCAGCTTCGGGACAGTGTCCACCGGGGAGCTGTTTTTT.

The chain joins TRBV5-1 to TRBJ2-7; no clear D. V shed 0 bases and J shed 6 bases, with 10 bases lying between them. Germline V gene lookup returns CDR1 SGHRS and CDR2 YFSETQ. The CDR3 is 13 amino acids. CDR3: CASSLDPEAEQYF. The CDR3 region has the DNA TGCGCCAGCAGCTTGGATCCAGAAGCCGAGCAGTACTTC.

Turning to this clone: It is unclear where the CDR3 begins or ends on the DNA, so no DNA is shown, and the CDR3 is as TCRdb lists it. The rearrangement uses TRBV6-6 and TRBJ2-7; the table assigns TRBD2, which was not confirmed against the DNA. CDR1 MNHNY and CDR2 SVGAGI come from the germline V gene (reference sequence). The CDR3 extends over 12 residues, inclusive of both ends. The chain's CDR3 is CASSSSGNEQYF.

In this sample, this clone turned up once. This chain joins TRBV6-6 and TRBJ1-2; the D is unclear. Trimming pared 2 bases from V and 6 bases from J, leaving 16 bases between. The CDR3 is 15 amino acids. Germline V CDR1 and CDR2: MNHNY, SVGAGI (reference sequence). CDR3: CASSYPYLGRDGYTF. For the CDR3, the DNA is TGTGCCAGCAGTTACCCCTATTTGGGGAGGGATGGCTACACCTTC.

Details on this clone: Relative to the germline gene, one junction end is altered; a read error may explain this. CDR3 amino acids: CASSPTPLDRVGELFF. The CDR3 bases are TGTGCTAGCAGCCCAACTCCCTTGGACAGGGTTGGGGAGCTGTTTTTT. The rearrangement uses TRBV7-7 and TRBJ2-2; TRBD1 matches at 8 bases. The CDR3 covers 16 residues. Germline V lookup: CDR1 SSHAT, CDR2 FNYEAQ (reference sequence).

This chain uses TRBV2 with TRBJ1-2; D is unresolved. This CDR3 has 14 residues. Trimming cost V 2 bases and J 4 bases, with 11 bases left between them. Germline V gene sequence: CDR1 SNHLY, CDR2 FYNNEI. In DNA, the CDR3 is TGTGCCAGCAGTGAATCCCTGTGGGCCTATGGCTACACCTTC. Translated, it gives CASSESLWAYGYTF.

The genes are TRBV5-8 and TRBJ2-1, with a weak D call TRBD2 (6 bases). The V gene's germline CDR1 is SGHTS and CDR2 YDEGEE. This CDR3 spans 11 amino acids. V gave up 5 bases and J gave up 15 bases, with 15 bases separating them. The CDR3 here is CASSLGPGGFF. CDR3 bases: TGTGCCAGCAGTCTGGGACCCGGGGGGTTCTTC.

The rearrangement joins TRBV7-9 to TRBJ1-1; D uncertain. V lost 1 base and J 6 bases, leaving 6 bases between the germline ends. The CDR3 covers 12 residues. Germline CDR1 SEHNR, CDR2 FQNEAQ (reference sequence). CDR3 DNA: TGTGCCAGCAGCTTAGACTTTGCTGAAGCTTTCTTT. Translating gives CASSLDFAEAFF.

The rearrangement links TRBV7-9 to TRBJ2-1, with 7 bases matching TRBD2. Germline V gene sequence: CDR1 SEHNR, CDR2 FQNEAQ (reference sequence). The junction had 10 bases not matched to a gene; V was cut back by 11 bases and J by 6 bases. There are 13 residues in the CDR3. The CDR3 nucleotides are TGTGCCGGTACCCGACTAGCAGGCAATGAGCAGTTCTTC. It encodes CAGTRLAGNEQFF.

The genes are TRBV21-1 and TRBJ2-5; the table's D call TRBD2 went unverified against the DNA. TRBV21-1 represents a pseudogene. This CDR3 comprises 19 residues. The CDR3 coding sequence is TGTGCCAGCAGCAAAACACCCCCTCAGGGGGCGGGGGGGGAAGAGACCCAGTACTTC. Amino acids: CASSKTPPQGAGGEETQYF.

This clone was seen only once. V and J are TRBV4-1 and TRBJ2-7, with 13 nucleotides matching TRBD2. The V gene's germline CDR1 is MGHRA and CDR2 YSYEKL. V was clipped by 1 base and J by 2 bases; unmatched bases: 8. CDR3 length equals 18 residues. The CDR3 DNA reads as TGCGCCAGCAGCCAAGTGGGGGGACTAGCGGGAATACCCTACGAGCAGTACTTC. Its translation is CASSQVGGLAGIPYEQYF.

The chain has TRBV10-2 and TRBJ1-4, with TRBD1 matching 10 bases. Germline CDR1 is WSHSY and CDR2 is SAAADI. V was clipped by 4 bases and J by 7 bases; unmatched bases: 3. There are 14 residues in the CDR3. CDR3 DNA sequence: TGCGCCAGCAGTGGACAGGGGGCAGGTGAAAAACTGTTTTTT. Protein product: CASSGQGAGEKLFF.

The CDR3 loop reads CASSFGADEAFF. The CDR3 DNA is TGTGCCAGCAGCTTCGGGGCAGACGAAGCTTTCTTT. The rearrangement joins TRBV5-6 to TRBJ1-1, with D possibly being TRBD1 (5 bases). Trimming cost V 2 bases and J 8 bases, with 10 bases left between them. Germline CDR1 and CDR2: SGHDT and YYEEEE. The CDR3 consists of 12 residues.

J is TRBJ1-2 and V is TRBV5-5, with D uncertain. In germline, CDR1 is SGHKS, CDR2 YYEKEE (reference sequence). V lost 0 bases and J lost 2, with 11 bases in between. The CDR3 contains 15 residues. The CDR3 protein is CASSLGAAVNYGYTF. CDR3 nucleotide sequence: TGTGCCAGCAGCTTGGGTGCCGCAGTGAACTATGGCTACACCTTC.

This sequence joins TRBV2 and TRBJ1-2; 9 nucleotides match TRBD1. The CDR3 has 13 amino acids. V lost 2 bases to trimming and J lost 8 bases; unmatched junction nucleotides: 3. Germline assignment: CDR1 SNHLY and CDR2 FYNNEI. The CDR3, as DNA: TGTGCCAGCAGTGAATGGACAGGGGTAGGCTACACCTTC. It codes for CASSEWTGVGYTF.

The V call is TRBV9, the J call TRBJ1-4, with a possible D match to TRBD1 (5 bases). The ends were cut back, 3 bases at V and 4 bases at J, with 13 bases in the middle. Germline loops: CDR1 SGDLS, CDR2 YYNGEE. This CDR3 spans 15 amino acids. The CDR3 DNA is TGTGCCAGCAGCGCCCAGGGAAGGGGTAATGAAAAACTGTTTTTT. Residues: CASSAQGRGNEKLFF. The variable domain in full, with the rest retrieved from reference TRBV9 and TRBJ1-4, is DSGVTQTPKHLITATGQRVTLRCSPRSGDLSVYWYQQSLDQGLQFLIQYYNGEERAKGNILERFSAQQFPDLHSELNLSSLELGDSALYFCASSAQGRGNEKLFFGSGTQLSVL.

This clone was recorded a few times. The sample holds other DNA sequences that translate to the same CDR3. The V and J genes are TRBV19 and TRBJ2-7, with 9 bases aligning to TRBD1. This CDR3 contains 13 residues. CDR1 is LNHDA, CDR2 SQIVND, per germline (reference sequence). The trim removed 5 bases at V and 3 bases at J, leaving 2 bases unmatched. CDR3 DNA: TGTGCCAGTAGTCTGGGACAGGGCTACGAGCAGTACTTC. Translating it yields CASSLGQGYEQYF.

The rearrangement joins TRBV7-9 to TRBJ1-4; D is possibly TRBD1 (6 bases). Per the germline V gene, CDR1 is SEHNR and CDR2 is FQNEAQ (reference sequence). CDR3 size: 17 residues. V was pared by 0 bases and J by 7 bases, with 18 bases between. CDR3 sequence: CASSLALGQIGSEKLFF. The CDR3 DNA reads as TGTGCCAGCAGCTTAGCCCTGGGACAAATCGGAAGTGAAAAACTGTTTTTT.